This is a list of T cell receptor beta chains from one sample in a study of identical twins. Each CDR3 protein gets one entry after TCRdb re-called the 5' RACE reads with MiXCR. The sample consists of around 500,000 distinct CDR3 sequences, 11% to 15% of them appearing once. The data were also submitted as part of a second study, on yellow fever vaccine responses in identical twins.

The sample taken for sequencing was CD4+ T cells sorted from blood. The receptors originated from a woman under 30 in good health. Both conserved end residues are part of each CDR3. The D gene is left open where the match is weak. Size values are once, few and many counts, or a class for expanded clones, and some rows have none.

clone_size,v_call,j_call,d_call,cdr3_aa,cdr3_nt
many,TRBV29-1,TRBJ1-2,-,CSVGRQKSSYGYTF,TGCAGCGTTGGGAGACAGAAGAGCTCCTATGGCTACACCTTC
-,TRBV20-1,TRBJ2-5,-,CSAADKEGQYF,TGCAGCGCCGCCGACAAGGAGGGCCAGTACTTC
few,TRBV5-1,TRBJ2-7,TRBD2,CASSLADKTYEQYF,TGCGCCAGCAGCCTAGCGGATAAGACCTACGAGCAGTACTTC
-,TRBV6-1,TRBJ2-1,-,CASIPGLQYNEQFF,TGTGCCAGCATCCCGGGCCTACAGTACAATGAGCAGTTCTTC
-,TRBV7-9,TRBJ1-2,-,CASSYSGREGYGYTF,TGTGCCAGCAGTTACTCTGGCAGGGAGGGCTATGGCTACACCTTC
many,TRBV27,TRBJ2-3,TRBD1,CASSFEGAFTDTQYF,TGTGCCAGCAGTTTCGAGGGGGCCTTCACAGATACGCAGTATTTT
few,TRBV5-1,TRBJ2-7,-,CASSLGSGAPEQYF,TGCGCCAGCAGCTTGGGTTCGGGGGCGCCTGAGCAGTACTTC
few,TRBV5-1,TRBJ2-1,-,CASSLDWSRSSYNEQFF,TGCGCCAGCAGCTTGGATTGGTCGAGAAGCTCCTACAATGAGCAGTTCTTC
-,TRBV4-3,TRBJ2-6,TRBD2,CASSRASGSPGANVLTF,TGCGCCAGCAGTAGGGCTAGCGGGAGCCCTGGGGCCAACGTCCTGACTTTC
many,TRBV5-1,TRBJ2-3,TRBD2,CASSFGLAGITDTQYF,TGCGCCAGCAGCTTCGGGCTAGCGGGGATAACAGATACGCAGTATTTT
-,TRBV6-1,TRBJ2-1,TRBD1,CASSAGGTGGNEQFF,TGTGCCAGCAGTGCAGGCGGAACAGGGGGAAATGAGCAGTTCTTC
-,TRBV5-1,TRBJ2-3,-,CASSLVWTSTDTQYF,TGCGCCAGCAGCTTGGTTTGGACTAGCACAGATACGCAGTATTTT
-,TRBV5-1,TRBJ2-3,TRBD2,CASKGVPSGKRMSTDTQYF,TGCGCCAGCAAGGGGGTCCCTAGCGGGAAACGAATGAGCACAGATACGCAGTATTTT
few,TRBV29-1,TRBJ2-5,-,CSVDRGVAETQYF,TGCAGCGTTGACAGGGGTGTAGCGGAGACCCAGTACTTC
few,TRBV18,TRBJ2-7,-,CASSPRLSDYEQYF,TGTGCCAGCTCACCAAGGTTGAGCGACTACGAGCAGTACTTC
many,TRBV21-1,TRBJ1-4,-,CASSTAKPGRSPDEKLFF,TGTGCCAGCAGCACGGCTAAACCAGGACGGAGCCCTGATGAAAAACTGTTTTTT
few,TRBV27,TRBJ2-1,TRBD1,CASSGQGNEQFF,TGTGCCAGCAGTGGACAGGGGAATGAGCAGTTCTTC
few,TRBV7-9,TRBJ1-2,-,CASKVSSNYGYTF,TGTGCCAGCAAGGTTTCGTCTAACTATGGCTACACCTTC
-,TRBV20-1,TRBJ2-7,TRBD2,CSARDPPSGGPYEQYF,TGCAGTGCTAGAGATCCCCCTAGCGGGGGGCCCTACGAGCAGTACTTC
-,TRBV20-1,TRBJ2-1,TRBD2,CSARGFRSGSTYNEQFF,TGCAGTGCTAGAGGGTTCCGGAGCGGGAGCACCTACAATGAGCAGTTCTTC
many,TRBV7-2,TRBJ2-3,-,CASSPPSSTGDTQYF,TGTGCCAGCAGCCCTCCATCGTCGACGGGAGATACGCAGTATTTT
few,TRBV9,TRBJ2-3,-,CASSVWGTQPYDTQYF,TGTGCCAGCAGCGTCTGGGGGACCCAGCCCTATGATACGCAGTATTTT
-,TRBV4-2,TRBJ2-3,TRBD2,CASSPRRDYTDTQYF,TGTGCCAGCAGCCCCCGGAGGGACTATACAGATACGCAGTATTTT
few,TRBV24-1,TRBJ2-5,-,CATSDFEAGETQYF,TGTGCCACCAGTGATTTCGAGGCCGGAGAGACCCAGTACTTC
-,TRBV14,TRBJ2-7,TRBD2,CASSQERLAGTYEQYF,TGTGCCAGCAGCCAAGAGCGACTAGCGGGGACCTACGAGCAGTACTTC
few,TRBV6-2/TRBV6-3,TRBJ2-3,-,CASSPHLSAADTQYF,TGTGCCAGCAGCCCCCATCTATCGGCCGCAGATACGCAGTATTTT
-,TRBV27,TRBJ2-2,-,CASSLFEGTPNTGELFF,TGTGCCAGCAGTTTATTTGAAGGGACACCGAACACCGGGGAGCTGTTTTTT
-,TRBV4-2,TRBJ2-5,TRBD2,CASSQTGTSGGVWETQYF,TGTGCCAGCAGCCAAACCGGGACTAGCGGGGGGGTATGGGAGACCCAGTACTTC
-,TRBV7-2,TRBJ2-1,-,CASSSPSRFEQFF,TGTGCCAGCAGCTCCCCCAGCAGGTTTGAGCAGTTCTTC
few,TRBV5-5,TRBJ2-3,-,CASSLILGTPDTDTQYF,TGTGCCAGCAGCTTAATTTTAGGAACTCCCGACACAGATACGCAGTATTTT
-,TRBV7-2,TRBJ2-1,-,CASSLVSIEQFF,TGTGCCAGCAGCTTAGTTTCCATTGAGCAGTTCTTC
-,TRBV3-1,TRBJ1-5,-,CASSQGGRQPQHF,TGTGCCAGCAGCCAAGGGGGACGCCAGCCCCAGCATTTT
few,TRBV19,TRBJ2-2,TRBD2,CASSTQTSGVFTGELFF,TGTGCCAGTAGTACTCAAACTAGCGGGGTTTTTACCGGGGAGCTGTTTTTT
-,TRBV6-1,TRBJ2-7,-,CASSEAVRYEQYF,TGTGCCAGCAGTGAGGCGGTGCGCTACGAGCAGTACTTC
few,TRBV7-2,TRBJ2-7,TRBD2,CASSLVREGSYEQYF,TGTGCCAGCAGCCTCGTTCGGGAGGGCTCCTACGAGCAGTACTTC
few,TRBV3-1,TRBJ2-1,TRBD2,CASSQSRTSGRGNEQFF,TGTGCCAGCAGCCAATCGAGGACTAGCGGGAGGGGAAATGAGCAGTTCTTC
-,TRBV3-1,TRBJ2-2,-,CASSQVGELFF,TGTGCCAGCAGCCAAGTTGGGGAGCTGTTTTTT
once,TRBV12-3/TRBV12-4,TRBJ1-2,-,CASSLGQATRYGYTF,TGTGCCAGCAGTTTAGGACAGGCTACCCGATATGGCTACACCTTC
few,TRBV28,TRBJ1-2,-,CASRLGRLGYGYTF,TGTGCCAGCAGATTAGGACGGCTTGGCTATGGCTACACCTTC
-,TRBV20-1,TRBJ2-4,TRBD2,CSARGIAGGAKNIQYF,TGCAGTGCTAGGGGTATAGCGGGAGGAGCCAAAAACATTCAGTACTTC
-,TRBV20-1,TRBJ1-1,TRBD1,CSASNRGQSNTEAFF,TGCAGTGCTAGCAATAGGGGACAGTCGAACACTGAAGCTTTCTTT
few,TRBV5-8,TRBJ2-1,-,CASNWGGAQYNEQFF,TGTGCCAGCAACTGGGGCGGGGCGCAATACAATGAGCAGTTCTTC
few,TRBV3-1,TRBJ2-4,TRBD1,CASSNRGGPSNIQYF,TGTGCCAGCAGTAACCGAGGGGGCCCCAGTAACATTCAGTACTTC
-,TRBV11-2,TRBJ2-5,-,CASSSWGGAGQETQYF,TGTGCCAGCAGCTCCTGGGGGGGGGCCGGCCAGGAGACCCAGTACTTC
few,TRBV20-1,TRBJ2-7,TRBD2,CSARAGTSGSSEQYF,TGCAGTGCTAGAGCTGGGACTAGCGGGAGCTCCGAGCAGTACTTC
-,TRBV12-3/TRBV12-4,TRBJ2-3,-,CASSLFSVGTDTQYF,TGTGCCAGCAGTTTATTCAGCGTCGGCACAGATACGCAGTATTTT
-,TRBV11-1,TRBJ2-6,TRBD1,CASSPIGAGTGSGANVLTF,TGTGCCAGCAGCCCCATAGGGGCAGGGACAGGCTCTGGGGCCAACGTCCTGACTTTC
-,TRBV19,TRBJ2-2,-,CASRPPPWAPNTGELFF,TGTGCCAGTAGACCACCTCCCTGGGCCCCGAACACCGGGGAGCTGTTTTTT
few,TRBV2,TRBJ2-5,-,CASSDPQETQYF,TGTGCCAGCAGTGACCCCCAAGAGACCCAGTACTTC
-,TRBV6-5,TRBJ2-7,TRBD1,CASSYKTGGSSVEQYF,TGTGCCAGCAGTTACAAGACAGGGGGCAGTTCCGTCGAGCAGTACTTC
few,TRBV5-1,TRBJ2-7,-,CASSLEGGFTYEQYF,TGCGCCAGCAGCTTGGAGGGCGGCTTCACCTACGAGCAGTACTTC
few,TRBV6-5,TRBJ2-1,-,CASSRTRGEQFF,TGTGCCAGCAGCCGGACCCGAGGTGAGCAGTTCTTC